This T cell receptor beta chain was identified during a study of T-cell reconstitution after alpha-beta-depleted transplantation in children. This clonotype was counted between two and nine times. This sample's TCRbeta library carried unique molecular identifier barcodes. TCRdb called the PCR reads again in MiXCR, with one record for every CDR3 protein. Found here are some 500,000 distinct CDR3 sequences, about 16% of them singletons; the top ten hold over 3%. The J segment lost 3 bases and the V segment lost 0 bases, leaving 11 bases of the junction unmatched. The CDR3 contains 18 residues. CDR1 and CDR2 from the germline V gene are LGHDT and YNNKEL (reference sequence).

Specimen: PBMCs from the stem cell graft donor, collected from the stem cell graft. The rearrangement links TRBV3-1 to TRBJ2-1, with TRBD2 matching over 7 bases. This receptor was identified in a human donor who donated a stem cell graft to a child with acute lymphoblastic leukemia. The CDR3 region is CASSQDHLRLAIYNEQFF. The CDR3 DNA sequence: TGTGCCAGCAGCCAAGATCACCTCCGACTAGCAATCTACAATGAGCAGTTCTTC.